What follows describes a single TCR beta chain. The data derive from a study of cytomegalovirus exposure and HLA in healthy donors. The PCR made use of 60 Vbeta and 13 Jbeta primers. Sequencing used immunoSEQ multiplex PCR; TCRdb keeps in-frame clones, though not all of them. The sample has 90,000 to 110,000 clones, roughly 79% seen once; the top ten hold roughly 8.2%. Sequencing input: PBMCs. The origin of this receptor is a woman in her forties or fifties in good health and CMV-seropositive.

CDR3 region: CASRADRVNNEQFF. The CDR3 region has the DNA TGTGCCAGCAGGGCCGACAGGGTAAACAATGAGCAGTTCTTC. This sequence joins TRBV2 and TRBJ2-1; 7 bases agree with TRBD1. Germline CDR1 is SNHLY and CDR2 is FYNNEI. The CDR3 is 14 residues long. The V gene end was trimmed by 6 bases and the J gene end by 5 bases; junction bases not matched to a gene: 7. The full variable domain, its missing parts supplied by reference TRBV2 and TRBJ2-1, is EPEVTQTPSHQVTQMGQEVILRCVPISNHLYFYWYRQILGQKVEFLVSFYNNEISEKSEIFDDQFSVERPDGSNFTLKIRSTKLEDSAMYFCASRADRVNNEQFFGPGTRLTVL.